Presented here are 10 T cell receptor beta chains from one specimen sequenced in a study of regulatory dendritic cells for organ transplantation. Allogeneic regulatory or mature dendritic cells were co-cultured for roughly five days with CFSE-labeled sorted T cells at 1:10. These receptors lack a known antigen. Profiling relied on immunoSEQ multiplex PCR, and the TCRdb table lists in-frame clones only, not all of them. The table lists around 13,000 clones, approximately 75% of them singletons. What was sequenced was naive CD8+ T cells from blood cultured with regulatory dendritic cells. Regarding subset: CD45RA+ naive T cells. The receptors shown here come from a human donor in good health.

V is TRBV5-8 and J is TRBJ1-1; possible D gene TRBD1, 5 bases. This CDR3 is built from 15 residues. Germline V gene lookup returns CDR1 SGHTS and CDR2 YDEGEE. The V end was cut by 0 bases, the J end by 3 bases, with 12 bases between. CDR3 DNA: TGTGCCAGCAGCTTGGCCGCAGGGATCCACACTGAAGCTTTCTTT. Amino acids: CASSLAAGIHTEAFF.

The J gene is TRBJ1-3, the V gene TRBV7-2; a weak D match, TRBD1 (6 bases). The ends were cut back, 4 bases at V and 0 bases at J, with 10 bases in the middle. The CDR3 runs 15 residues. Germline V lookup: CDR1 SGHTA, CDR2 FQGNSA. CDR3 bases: TGTGCCAGCAGCTCCGGACAGTCCTCTGGAAACACCATATATTTT. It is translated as CASSSGQSSGNTIYF.

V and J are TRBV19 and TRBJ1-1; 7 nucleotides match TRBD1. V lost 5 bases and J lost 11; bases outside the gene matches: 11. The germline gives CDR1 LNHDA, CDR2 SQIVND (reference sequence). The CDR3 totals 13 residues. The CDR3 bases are TGTGCCAGTAGTTTGTTAGGGGGCACCTGGGCTTTCTTT. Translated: CASSLLGGTWAFF.

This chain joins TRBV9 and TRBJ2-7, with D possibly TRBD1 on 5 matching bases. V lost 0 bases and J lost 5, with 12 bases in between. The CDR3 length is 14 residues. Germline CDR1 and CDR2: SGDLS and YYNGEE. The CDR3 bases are TGTGCCAGCAGCGTAGGCGAAGGGGTAAACGAGCAGTACTTC. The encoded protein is CASSVGEGVNEQYF.

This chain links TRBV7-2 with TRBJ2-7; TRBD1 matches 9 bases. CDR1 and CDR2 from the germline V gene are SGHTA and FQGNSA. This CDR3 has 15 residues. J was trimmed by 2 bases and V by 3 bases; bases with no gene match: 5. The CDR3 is CASSLGQGATYEQYF. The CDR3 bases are TGTGCCAGCAGCTTGGGACAGGGAGCAACCTACGAGCAGTACTTC.

DNA of the CDR3: TGCGCCAGCAGCCAAGACAGGTTAATTCCCTACGAGCAGTACTTC. It is translated as CASSQDRLIPYEQYF. This sequence joins TRBV4-3 and TRBJ2-7; no reliable D call. The CDR3 totals 15 residues. V lost 0 bases, J lost 2 bases, and 11 bases lay in between. Germline assignment: CDR1 LGHNA and CDR2 YSLEER.

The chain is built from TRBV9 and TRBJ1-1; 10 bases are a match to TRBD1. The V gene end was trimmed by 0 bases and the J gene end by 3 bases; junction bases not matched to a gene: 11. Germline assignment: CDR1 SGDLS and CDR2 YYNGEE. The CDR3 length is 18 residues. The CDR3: CASSVDTRQGAKDTEAFF. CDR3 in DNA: TGTGCCAGCAGCGTAGACACTAGACAGGGGGCAAAGGACACTGAAGCTTTCTTT.

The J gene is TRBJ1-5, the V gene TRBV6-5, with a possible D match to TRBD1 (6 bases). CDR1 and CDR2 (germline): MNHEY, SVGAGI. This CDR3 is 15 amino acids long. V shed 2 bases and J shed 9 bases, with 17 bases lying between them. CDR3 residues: CASSYGRGGSGPQHF. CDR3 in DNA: TGTGCCAGCAGTTACGGCAGGGGAGGGTCTGGGCCCCAGCATTTT.

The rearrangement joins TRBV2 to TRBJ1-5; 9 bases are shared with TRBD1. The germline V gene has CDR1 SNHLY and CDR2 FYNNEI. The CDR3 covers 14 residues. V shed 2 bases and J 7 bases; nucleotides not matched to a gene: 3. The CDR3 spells CASSESQGAQPQHF. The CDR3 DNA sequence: TGTGCCAGCAGTGAATCACAGGGGGCACAGCCCCAGCATTTT.

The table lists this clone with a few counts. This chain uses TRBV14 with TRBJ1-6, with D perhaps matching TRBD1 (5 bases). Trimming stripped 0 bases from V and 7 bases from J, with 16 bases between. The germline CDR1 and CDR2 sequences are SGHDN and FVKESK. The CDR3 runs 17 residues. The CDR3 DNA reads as TGTGCCAGCAGCCAAGATATGGGGGGAGGGAGGAATTCACCCCTCCACTTT. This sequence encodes CASSQDMGGGRNSPLHF.